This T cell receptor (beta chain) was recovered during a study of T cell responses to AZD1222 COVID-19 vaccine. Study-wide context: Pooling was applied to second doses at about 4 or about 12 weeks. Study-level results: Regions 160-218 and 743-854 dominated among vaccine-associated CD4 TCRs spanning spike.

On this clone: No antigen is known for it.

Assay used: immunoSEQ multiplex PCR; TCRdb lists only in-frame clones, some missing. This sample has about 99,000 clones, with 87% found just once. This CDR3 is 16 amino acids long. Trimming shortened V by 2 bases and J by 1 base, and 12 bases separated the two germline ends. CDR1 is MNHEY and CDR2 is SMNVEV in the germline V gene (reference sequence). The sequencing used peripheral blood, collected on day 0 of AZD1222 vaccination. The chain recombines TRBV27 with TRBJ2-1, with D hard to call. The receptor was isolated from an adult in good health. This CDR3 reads CASSLQSPSSYNEQFF. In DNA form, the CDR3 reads TGTGCCAGCAGTTTACAATCCCCTTCTTCCTACAATGAGCAGTTCTTC.